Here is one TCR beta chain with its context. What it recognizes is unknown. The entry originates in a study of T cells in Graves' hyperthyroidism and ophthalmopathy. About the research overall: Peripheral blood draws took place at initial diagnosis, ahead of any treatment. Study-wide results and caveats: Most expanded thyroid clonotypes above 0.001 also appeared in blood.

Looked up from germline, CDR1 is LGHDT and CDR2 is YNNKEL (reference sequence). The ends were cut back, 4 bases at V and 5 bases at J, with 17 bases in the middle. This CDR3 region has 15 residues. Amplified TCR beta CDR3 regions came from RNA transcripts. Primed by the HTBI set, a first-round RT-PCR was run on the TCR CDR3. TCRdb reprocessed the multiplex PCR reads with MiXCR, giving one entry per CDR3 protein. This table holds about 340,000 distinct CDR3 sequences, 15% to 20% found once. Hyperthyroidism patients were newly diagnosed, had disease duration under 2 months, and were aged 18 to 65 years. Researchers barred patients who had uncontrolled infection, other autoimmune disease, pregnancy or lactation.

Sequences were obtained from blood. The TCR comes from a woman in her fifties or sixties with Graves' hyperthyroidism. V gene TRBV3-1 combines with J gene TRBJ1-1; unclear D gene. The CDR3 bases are TGTGCCAGCAGCCCTTCCGGACCCGAGGGTACTGAAGCTTTCTTT. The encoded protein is CASSPSGPEGTEAFF. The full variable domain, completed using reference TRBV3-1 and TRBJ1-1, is DTAVSQTPKYLVTQMGNDKSIKCEQNLGHDTMYWYKQDSKKFLKIMFSYNNKELIINETVPNRFSPKSPDKAHLNLHINSLELGDSAVYFCASSPSGPEGTEAFFGQGTRLTVV.